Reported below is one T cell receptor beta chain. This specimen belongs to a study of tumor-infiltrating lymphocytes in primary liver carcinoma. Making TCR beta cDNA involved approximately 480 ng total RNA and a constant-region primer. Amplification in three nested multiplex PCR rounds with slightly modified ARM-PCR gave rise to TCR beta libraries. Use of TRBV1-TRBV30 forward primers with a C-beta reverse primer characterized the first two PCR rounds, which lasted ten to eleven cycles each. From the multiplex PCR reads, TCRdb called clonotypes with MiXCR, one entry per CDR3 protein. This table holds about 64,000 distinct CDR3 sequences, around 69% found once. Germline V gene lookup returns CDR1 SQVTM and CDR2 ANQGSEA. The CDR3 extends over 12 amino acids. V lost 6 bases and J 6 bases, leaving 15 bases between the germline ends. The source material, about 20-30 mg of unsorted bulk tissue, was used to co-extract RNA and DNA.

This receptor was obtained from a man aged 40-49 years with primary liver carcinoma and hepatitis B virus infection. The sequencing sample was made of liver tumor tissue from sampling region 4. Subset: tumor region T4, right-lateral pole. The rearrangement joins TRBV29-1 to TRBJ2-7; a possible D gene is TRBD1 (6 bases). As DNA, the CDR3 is TGCAGCGTCCTACAGACAGGCCGCGAGCAGTACTTC. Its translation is CSVLQTGREQYF.